This T cell receptor beta chain was identified during a study of T-cell reconstitution after alpha-beta-depleted transplantation in children (dated by TCRdb to about 2016). For the wider study: The study quantitatively tracked T-cell immune reconstitution after TCRalphabeta/CD19-depleted allogeneic hematopoietic cell transplantation in children using TCR repertoire profiling. General conclusions and limits of the study: The apparently early recovery of alphabetaT-cell counts about two months after transplant reportedly depended on only several hundred rapidly expanded clones that came from non-depleted graft cells. In some patients, high TCRbeta diversity at day 60 was attributed to recipient T cells and intrathymic progenitors that had survived conditioning. Hyperexpanded clone frequencies declined over subsequent months; after one year, T-cell counts and TCRbeta diversity were mostly attributed to newly produced T cells.

The sample's treatment or condition, from its label and the paper: allogeneic hematopoietic cell transplantation with graft depleted of TCRalphabeta T cells and CD19 B cells. The transplant recipients were children given TCRalphabeta/CD19-depleted allogeneic hematopoietic cell grafts. Ten or more counts support this clonotype. Its specific antigen is unknown. Within one base of it there is no much larger clone, and no base qualities were kept. To prepare the library, PCR was applied. The sequencer was an Illumina HiSeq 2500. To normalize quantification of the TCRbeta repertoire, the TCR libraries were built with molecular barcoding that relied on unique molecular identifiers. TCRdb reprocessing: public reads trimmed at Q25 with fastp, clones called with MiXCR, in-frame beta chains kept. Each CDR3 protein appears once, grouped with its most common genes and DNA. The sample contains 200,000 to 300,000 distinct CDR3 sequences, just under 8.5% of them found a single time. The ten largest clones add up to 5% to 8% of the sample.

CDR3 length: 14 amino acids, cysteine to phenylalanine. The DNA shown is the 42-base CDR3, in frame from base 1. Reading the germline V gene (reference sequence) gives CDR1 DFQATT and CDR2 SNEGSKA. The sequence is built from TRBV20-1 and TRBJ2-1; 7 bases in the middle match TRBD1. Sequences were derived from PBMCs, mostly from graft donor cells, sampled 180 days after TCRalphabeta/CD19-depleted stem cell transplant. This TCR came from a male patient aged 10-17 years who had a stem cell transplant for acute lymphoblastic leukemia, so the T cells may come from the graft donor. This receptor has the CDR3 CSGDSGIHHNEQFF. The nucleotide sequence reads as follows: TGCAGCGGGGACAGCGGAATCCATCACAATGAGCAGTTCTTC.